The 21 T cell receptor beta chains given below trace back to one sample, sequenced in a study of CD8 T cells in Susac syndrome. After extraction with the RNeasy kit, about 0.5 to 1 ug of the RNA was reverse transcribed using random hexamers. MiXCR, run by TCRdb on the immunoSEQ multiplex PCR reads, gives a single entry per CDR3 protein. Of some 220,000 distinct CDR3 sequences in the sample, around 96% are singletons; the top ten hold roughly 0.1%. The specimen was CD4+ T cells from PBMCs. The receptors come from a human donor with multiple sclerosis.

The rearrangement joins TRBV30 to TRBJ2-3, with D hard to call. The V gene's germline CDR1 is GTSNPN and CDR2 SVGIG (reference sequence). V was pared by 1 base and J by 2 bases, with 7 bases between. The CDR3 consists of 13 residues. The CDR3 reads CAWSGGYTDTQYF. The CDR3 DNA reads TGTGCCTGGAGTGGGGGTTACACAGATACGCAGTATTTT.

The chain couples TRBV11-2 to TRBJ2-1; possible D gene TRBD1, 5 bases. The V end lost 3 bases, the J end lost 7 bases, and 10 bases lay between the germline ends. CDR1 is SGHAT, CDR2 FQNNGV, per germline. The CDR3 spans 13 residues. The DNA for the CDR3 is TGTGCCAGCAGCTTGATAGGACAAAATGAGCAGTTCTTC. This gives the protein CASSLIGQNEQFF.

This chain uses TRBV14 with TRBJ2-2; D might be TRBD2 (5 bases). The CDR3 spans 15 residues. The V gene lost 2 bases and the J gene lost 0 bases, with 7 bases spanning the gap. The germline CDR1 and CDR2 sequences are SGHDN and FVKESK. CDR3 coding DNA: TGTGCCAGCAGCCAACACGGGACGAACACCGGGGAGCTGTTTTTT. Translated: CASSQHGTNTGELFF.

The rearrangement uses TRBV4-1 and TRBJ2-5; 9 bases line up with TRBD2. After removal of 2 bases from V and 5 bases from J, the junction contained 3 bases not matched to a gene. CDR1 and CDR2 from the germline V gene are MGHRA and YSYEKL. There are 14 residues in the CDR3. The CDR3 sequence is CASSQIAGDETQYF. The DNA for the CDR3 is TGCGCCAGCAGCCAAATAGCGGGAGACGAGACCCAGTACTTC.

This rearrangement joins TRBV6-5 to TRBJ1-5; D not resolved. In germline, CDR1 is MNHEY, CDR2 SVGAGI. The CDR3 length is 14 residues. Trimming removed 6 bases at V and 2 bases at J, with 11 bases between. DNA of the CDR3: TGTGCCAGCAGCCAGAAATGGGGCAATCAGCCCCAGCATTTT. Protein: CASSQKWGNQPQHF.

The rearrangement joins TRBV7-3 to TRBJ2-1, with 15 bases identical to TRBD2. The V segment lost 5 bases and the J segment 6 bases; nucleotides outside the gene matches: 8. The germline CDR1 and CDR2 sequences are SGHTA and FQGTGA. The CDR3 covers 17 residues. The CDR3 here is CASSPPGLAGGGNEQFF. The CDR3 bases are TGTGCCAGCAGCCCGCCGGGACTAGCGGGAGGAGGCAATGAGCAGTTCTTC.

The V gene is TRBV15, the J gene TRBJ2-3; D unresolved. Per the germline V gene, CDR1 is LNHNV and CDR2 is YYDKDF (reference sequence). The CDR3 totals 16 residues. Trimming took 0 bases from V and 2 from J, leaving 12 bases between them. As DNA, the CDR3 is TGTGCCACCAGCAGAGAAAGGCCAGGATCCACAGATACGCAGTATTTT. Encoded protein: CATSRERPGSTDTQYF. The variable domain in full, completed from reference TRBV15 and TRBJ2-3, reads DAMVIQNPRYQVTQFGKPVTLSCSQTLNHNVMYWYQQKSSQAPKLLFHYYDKDFNNEADTPDNFQSRRPNTSFCFLDIRSPGLGDTAMYLCATSRERPGSTDTQYFGPGTRLTVL.

This clonotype appeared once. The V gene is TRBV27, the J gene TRBJ2-4; 11 bases match TRBD2. Germline CDR1 reads MNHEY; CDR2 reads SMNVEV (reference sequence). With 4 bases clipped from V and 0 bases from J, the junction kept 2 bases outside the gene matches. The CDR3 consists of 16 residues. This CDR3 reads CASSSLAGGAKNIQYF. The CDR3 DNA follows: TGTGCCAGCAGTTCCCTAGCGGGGGGAGCCAAAAACATTCAGTACTTC.

The chain couples TRBV5-1 to TRBJ1-2, with TRBD1 as a possible D gene (6 bases). This CDR3 contains 15 residues. CDR1 is SGHRS and CDR2 is YFSETQ in the germline V gene. V was pared by 3 bases and J by 2 bases, with 14 bases between. CDR3 nucleotide sequence: TGCGCCAGCAGCTCACGCTCTACAGGGAACTATGGCTACACCTTC. Protein product: CASSSRSTGNYGYTF.

V usage is TRBV4-2 and J usage is TRBJ2-1, with TRBD2 matching 10 bases. Germline V gene lookup returns CDR1 LGHNA and CDR2 YNFKEQ. This CDR3 has 15 residues. The V gene end was trimmed by 4 bases and the J gene end by 3 bases; junction bases not matched to a gene: 3. As DNA, the CDR3 is TGTGCCAGCAGCCGAAGCGGGGGGGACTACAATGAGCAGTTCTTC. It codes for CASSRSGGDYNEQFF.

The chain has TRBV7-9 and TRBJ2-7, with TRBD2 matching over 8 bases. The CDR3 runs 16 residues. V dropped 3 bases and J dropped 1; count of bases not matched to a gene: 8. Germline V CDR1 and CDR2: SEHNR, FQNEAQ (reference sequence). CDR3 coding DNA: TGTGCCAGCAGCTTTCCGCGGGGGGCCGTATCCTACGAGCAGTACTTC. This encodes CASSFPRGAVSYEQYF.

The chain employs TRBV7-2 and TRBJ2-3; D unclear. This CDR3 has 15 amino acids. The germline gives CDR1 SGHTA, CDR2 FQGNSA. V was trimmed by 5 bases and J by 1 base, leaving 13 bases between them. CDR3 DNA sequence: TGTGCCAGCAGCCCTGGCGGATTACGCACAGATACGCAGTATTTT. Translating gives CASSPGGLRTDTQYF.

The rearrangement uses TRBV20-1 and TRBJ1-5; D may be TRBD1 (6 bases). V was cut by 1 base and J by 6 bases, with 7 bases left in between. The germline CDR1 and CDR2 sequences are DFQATT and SNEGSKA (reference sequence). The CDR3 sequence is 12 residues long. Here the CDR3 reads CSARGGAQPQHF. DNA of the CDR3: TGCAGTGCTAGAGGGGGGGCTCAGCCCCAGCATTTT.

V gene TRBV30 combines with J gene TRBJ1-2, with D perhaps TRBD1 (6 bases). CDR1 GTSNPN and CDR2 SVGIG come from the germline V gene (reference sequence). V was clipped by 4 bases and J by 6 bases, with 15 bases between them. The CDR3 covers 13 residues. The CDR3 is CAWIPGDADGYTF. The CDR3 coding sequence is TGTGCCTGGATCCCAGGGGACGCTGATGGCTACACCTTC.

This sequence joins TRBV3-1 and TRBJ1-1; D ambiguous. The germline V gene encodes CDR1 LGHDT and CDR2 YNNKEL (reference sequence). The ends were cut back, 2 bases at V and 2 bases at J, with 9 bases in the middle. This CDR3 spans 14 amino acids. The CDR3 loop reads CASSQRAENTEAFF. The CDR3 nucleotides are TGTGCCAGCAGCCAAAGGGCGGAAAACACTGAAGCTTTCTTT.

This clonotype appeared a single time. The V call is TRBV24-1, the J call TRBJ2-3; D perhaps matches TRBD1 (5 bases). The CDR3 is made up of 13 amino acids. Trimming cost V 11 bases and J 0 bases, with 11 bases left between them. The germline V gene has CDR1 KGHDR and CDR2 SFDVKD. CDR3 protein: CAIQGYSTDTQYF. CDR3 DNA: TGTGCCATCCAGGGATACAGCACAGATACGCAGTATTTT.

The gene calls are TRBV28 and TRBJ2-5, with 10 bases that match TRBD2. There are 15 residues in the CDR3. Per germline, CDR1 MDHEN and CDR2 SYDVKM. V was clipped by 8 bases and J by 3 bases; unmatched bases: 9. The chain's CDR3 is CASRQAGGPEETQYF. CDR3 nucleotides: TGTGCCAGCCGACAAGCGGGAGGGCCGGAAGAGACCCAGTACTTC.

The chain combines TRBV9 with TRBJ2-1; D may correspond to TRBD1 or TRBD2 (6 bases each). Germline values: CDR1 SGDLS, CDR2 YYNGEE. CDR3 length: 15 amino acids. V lost 4 bases to trimming and J lost 5 bases, with 16 bases between them. The CDR3 loop reads CASSLLVGGHNEQFF. DNA of the CDR3: TGTGCCAGCAGCCTCCTGGTCGGGGGCCACAATGAGCAGTTCTTC. Variable domain in full (rest from reference TRBV9 and TRBJ2-1): DSGVTQTPKHLITATGQRVTLRCSPRSGDLSVYWYQQSLDQGLQFLIQYYNGEERAKGNILERFSAQQFPDLHSELNLSSLELGDSALYFCASSLLVGGHNEQFFGPGTRLTVL.

This rearrangement joins TRBV14 to TRBJ1-2, with 9 bases fitting TRBD1. V was clipped by 2 bases and J by 4 bases; unmatched bases: 2. The CDR3 loop spans 14 amino acids. Germline V gene data show CDR1 as SGHDN and CDR2 as FVKESK. CDR3 sequence: CASSQQGQGYGYTF. CDR3 DNA sequence: TGTGCCAGCAGCCAACAGGGACAGGGCTATGGCTACACCTTC. The full variable domain, in which reference TRBV14 and TRBJ1-2 provide the parts outside the CDR3, is EAGVTQFPSHSVIEKGQTVTLRCDPISGHDNLYWYRRVMGKEIKFLLHFVKESKQDESGMPNNRFLAERTGGTYSTLKVQPAELEDSGVYFCASSQQGQGYGYTFGSGTRLTVV.

The chain's CDR3 is CASSHLHEQYF. The CDR3 bases are TGTGCCAGCAGCCATCTTCACGAGCAGTACTTC. The chain links TRBV3-1 to TRBJ2-7, with D hard to call. The CDR3 sequence is 11 residues long. Germline V gene lookup returns CDR1 LGHDT and CDR2 YNNKEL (reference sequence). Trimming stripped 3 bases from V and 5 bases from J, with 5 bases between.

V is TRBV6-1 and J is TRBJ2-3; D unresolved. Germline V gene sequence: CDR1 MNHNS, CDR2 SASEGT. The CDR3 spans 16 residues. Deletions cut 5 bases from V and 0 bases from J, with 15 bases between. CDR3 DNA sequence: TGTGCCAGCAGTCCCGGGCCGCCGACTAGCACAGATACGCAGTATTTT. Translation: CASSPGPPTSTDTQYF.